The present T cell receptor beta chain was sequenced within a study of PD-1 blockade in classical Hodgkin lymphoma. From germline, CDR1 is SNHLY and CDR2 FYNNEI. V was clipped by 5 bases and J by 3 bases, with 20 bases between them. The CDR3 runs 17 residues. The patients all showed relapse after autologous stem cell transplantation, while their brentuximab vedotin exposure varied. The study isolated CD8+ T cells from thawed PBMCs by magnetic negative selection. As to this clone: The antigen is not known.

Findings and caveats of the study: Before treatment, TCR diversity in newly diagnosed patients was reportedly lower than in healthy donors. After ASCT, patients who started nivolumab under 1 year later were excluded. Repertoire differences have undefined causes, possibly disease activity or prior therapy.

Profiling relied on immunoSEQ multiplex PCR, and the TCRdb table lists in-frame clones only, not all of them. The table lists about 27,000 clones, around 90% of them singletons, with approximately 6.7% in the top ten. This chain links TRBV2 with TRBJ2-1; TRBD2 might be the D (6 bases). The origin of this receptor is a human donor with classical Hodgkin lymphoma. The sample was CD8+ T cells from blood, taken at baseline. The CDR3 bases are TGTGCCAGCAGTCCGATGGGGGAGACTAGTTTCTACAATGAGCAGTTCTTC. It encodes CASSPMGETSFYNEQFF.